One T cell receptor beta chain is described in this entry. Its antigen remains unknown. Libraries were prepared by immunoSEQ multiplex PCR; TCRdb keeps only in-frame clonotypes and omits some of them. The sample records some 110,000 clones, roughly 88% being singletons. Germline values: CDR1 SEHNR, CDR2 FQNEAQ (reference sequence). CDR3 length: 13 residues. V shed 5 bases and J shed 10 bases, with 15 bases lying between them. This sample was taken from a study of T cell responses to AZD1222 COVID-19 vaccine. Whole-study findings and limits: Donors skewed white British and female; clonal diversity was possibly underestimated.

This material consisted of peripheral blood, taken on day 0 of MenACWY control vaccination. The genes are TRBV7-9 and TRBJ2-1; D not certain. The sequence was obtained from an adult in good health. The CDR3 DNA is TGTGCCAGCAGCCAACAAGGTCCATCCGAGCAGTTCTTC. This sequence encodes CASSQQGPSEQFF.